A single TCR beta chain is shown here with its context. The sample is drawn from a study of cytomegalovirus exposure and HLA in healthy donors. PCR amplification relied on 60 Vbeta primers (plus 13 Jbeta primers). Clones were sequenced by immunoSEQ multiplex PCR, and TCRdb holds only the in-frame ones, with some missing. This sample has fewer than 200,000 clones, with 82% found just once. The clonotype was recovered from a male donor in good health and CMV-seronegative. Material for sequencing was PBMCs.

In DNA form, the CDR3 reads TGCGCCAGCAGCATAGGAGATACCGGGACTAGCGGATACACAGATACGCAGTATTTT. Its translation: CASSIGDTGTSGYTDTQYF. The genes are TRBV5-1 and TRBJ2-3, with 11 bases aligning to TRBD2. The CDR3 consists of 19 residues. Per the germline V gene, CDR1 is SGHRS and CDR2 is YFSETQ. The V gene end was trimmed by 4 bases and the J gene end by 2 bases; junction bases not matched to a gene: 15.